This note documents a single TCR beta chain sequence. Its antigen is still unknown. This entry comes from a study of OX40 agonist ivuxolimab in advanced cancers. As for the study in general: Treatment of patients was with ivuxolimab, an agonistic anti-OX40 (CD134) antibody.

Repertoires were generated with immunoSEQ multiplex PCR, while TCRdb's copy carries only in-frame clones and drops some. The sample records roughly 80,000 clones, roughly 85% being singletons. Germline V gene lookup returns CDR1 LGHNA and CDR2 YSLEER. Between the trimmed V and J ends, which lost 0 bases and 4 bases, there was a span of 13 bases. The CDR3 contains 16 residues. General study results and limits: The mean number of expanded clones was higher in CD8+ T cells than in CD4+.

This receptor was obtained from an adult with an advanced solid tumor such as melanoma, head and neck, liver or kidney cancer. The specimen was CD4+ or CD8+ T cells sorted from blood, collected in a trial of the OX40 agonist ivuxolimab. This chain uses TRBV4-3 with TRBJ1-5; no clear D. The CDR3 DNA follows: TGCGCCAGCAGCCAAGATGGAGGCTTCGGGAATCAGCCCCAGCATTTT. Its translation is CASSQDGGFGNQPQHF.